The 14 T cell receptor beta chains listed next were all sequenced from one sample in a study of blood T cells in healthy people across ages. For the second PCR, which ran for about 6 to 12 cycles, a sample-barcoded 5' primer and a J-beta primer mix were used. MiXCR, run by TCRdb on the 5' RACE reads, gives a single entry per CDR3 protein. The data show around 1,500,000 distinct CDR3 sequences, roughly 40% seen once. The specimen sequenced was blood. These receptors originate from a woman younger than 30 in good health.

The chain carries TRBV4-2 and TRBJ1-6; no clear D. The CDR3 is made up of 12 amino acids. Germline CDR1 and CDR2: LGHNA and YNFKEQ. V lost 2 bases to trimming and J lost 7 bases, with 3 bases between them. The CDR3 is CASSQQNSPLHF. For the CDR3, the DNA is TGTGCCAGCAGCCAACAGAATTCACCCCTCCACTTT.

This clonotype was seen only a few times. V usage is TRBV5-1 and J usage is TRBJ1-1, with a tentative D call TRBD1 (5 bases). V lost 0 bases to trimming and J lost 2 bases, with 14 bases between them. The germline CDR1 and CDR2 sequences are SGHRS and YFSETQ. There are 16 residues in the CDR3. The CDR3 region has the DNA TGCGCCAGCAGCTTGGACGGGCCCGACAGAAACACTGAAGCTTTCTTT. Translated, it gives CASSLDGPDRNTEAFF.

The J gene is TRBJ2-7, the V gene TRBV12-3 or TRBV12-4; D is unresolved. This CDR3 has 14 amino acids. Trimming stripped 3 bases from V and 2 bases from J, with 11 bases between. The CDR3 DNA reads TGTGCCAGCAGTTTCACCGGTAAACCCTACGAGCAGTACTTC. Translating gives CASSFTGKPYEQYF.

In its sample, this clonotype was seen a few times. The chain uses TRBV24-1 and TRBJ1-5, with D possibly TRBD1 on 6 matching bases. The CDR3 sequence is 17 residues long. The V gene lost 7 bases and the J gene lost 0 bases, with 18 bases spanning the gap. Per the germline V gene, CDR1 is KGHDR and CDR2 is SFDVKD. CDR3 protein: CATRVRADRNSNQPQHF. CDR3 coding DNA: TGTGCCACCAGAGTCCGGGCCGACAGGAATAGCAATCAGCCCCAGCATTTT.

This clonotype was detected once. The chain recombines TRBV20-1 with TRBJ2-5; TRBD2 aligns across 14 bases. Germline V gene lookup returns CDR1 DFQATT and CDR2 SNEGSKA (reference sequence). The V and J ends lost 3 bases and 5 bases, in that order; junction bases with no gene match: 11. The CDR3 has 17 amino acids. The CDR3 protein is CSARGPGTSGSEETQYF. As DNA, the CDR3 is TGCAGTGCTAGGGGTCCCGGGACTAGCGGGAGCGAGGAGACCCAGTACTTC.

This clonotype came up a few times. The V and J genes are TRBV20-1 and TRBJ2-7; 10 bases match TRBD2. Germline CDR1 reads DFQATT; CDR2 reads SNEGSKA (reference sequence). The CDR3 is 17 residues long. V lost 0 bases to trimming and J lost 1 base; unmatched junction nucleotides: 9. CDR3 in amino acids: CSARDGKREGSSYEQYF. DNA of the CDR3: TGCAGTGCTAGAGACGGAAAGCGGGAGGGAAGTTCCTACGAGCAGTACTTC.

The gene calls are TRBV7-9 and TRBJ2-3, with D perhaps TRBD2 (7 bases). CDR3 size: 16 residues. In germline, CDR1 is SEHNR, CDR2 FQNEAQ (reference sequence). With 2 bases removed from V and 2 bases from J, the gap between germline ends came to 14 bases. DNA for the CDR3: TGTGCCAGCAGCTTAACCGGGGGGCTGTTCACAGATACGCAGTATTTT. Translating it yields CASSLTGGLFTDTQYF. Together with reference TRBV7-9 and TRBJ2-3, the CDR3 gives the full variable domain: DTGVSQNPRHKITKRGQNVTFRCDPISEHNRLYWYRQTLGQGPEFLTYFQNEAQLEKSRLLSDRFSAERPKGSFSTLEIQRTEQGDSAMYLCASSLTGGLFTDTQYFGPGTRLTVL.

J is TRBJ1-3 and V is TRBV11-2; 8 bases line up with TRBD1. The germline V gene encodes CDR1 SGHAT and CDR2 FQNNGV. This CDR3 is built from 15 residues. V lost 5 bases, J lost 4 bases, and 7 bases stayed unmatched. The CDR3 is CASSRGQGSGNTIYF. For the CDR3, the DNA is TGTGCCAGCAGCCGAGGACAGGGCAGCGGAAACACCATATATTTT.

This clonotype has more than one count but fewer than ten. The rearrangement uses TRBV20-1 and TRBJ2-7; TRBD2 matches 7 bases. This CDR3 has 15 residues. J gave up 1 base and V 3 bases, and 9 bases lay outside the gene matches. Germline V gene lookup returns CDR1 DFQATT and CDR2 SNEGSKA (reference sequence). CDR3: CSARDVAGDSYEQYF. The CDR3 DNA is TGCAGTGCTAGGGACGTAGCGGGCGATTCCTACGAGCAGTACTTC.

This clonotype has a handful of counts. This chain links TRBV20-1 with TRBJ2-5; a weak D match, TRBD2 (6 bases). The CDR3 has 14 residues. Germline lookup yields CDR1 DFQATT and CDR2 SNEGSKA (reference sequence). Trimming removed 4 bases at V and 7 bases at J, with 19 bases between. Written as DNA, the CDR3 is TGCAGTGCTACAGTTGGGCTAGTGGGGGGGACCCAGTACTTC. It specifies CSATVGLVGGTQYF.

The chain has TRBV27 and TRBJ2-1; a possible D gene is TRBD2 (6 bases). This CDR3 contains 15 residues. Germline V gene lookup returns CDR1 MNHEY and CDR2 SMNVEV (reference sequence). Between the trimmed V and J ends, which lost 7 bases and 5 bases, there was a span of 18 bases. The CDR3 region has the DNA TGTGCCAGCAAAAATAACGGGGGAACGGACAATGAGCAGTTCTTC. This translates into CASKNNGGTDNEQFF.

V usage is TRBV7-9 and J usage is TRBJ2-5; TRBD1 aligns across 9 bases. The J call is in doubt because the DNA end fits TRBJ2-7 better. From germline, CDR1 is SEHNR and CDR2 FQNEAQ (reference sequence). The CDR3 is 16 residues long. The CDR3 is CASNAPGTGYKYEQYF. CDR3 bases: TGTGCCAGCAACGCCCCCGGGACAGGGTATAAGTACGAGCAGTACTTC.

The V gene is TRBV2, the J gene TRBJ2-1; 10 nucleotides agree with TRBD2. After removal of 2 bases from V and 15 bases from J, the junction contained 10 bases not matched to a gene. CDR3 length: 14 amino acids. CDR1 is SNHLY, CDR2 FYNNEI, per germline. CDR3 nucleotides: TGTGCCAGCAGTGAATCTGAGCGGGGGGGCTCCCGGTTCTTC. Encoded protein: CASSESERGGSRFF.

This clonotype was detected only a few times. V is TRBV12-3 or TRBV12-4 and J is TRBJ2-3, with D tentatively TRBD1 or TRBD2 (7 bases each). The CDR3 is 15 residues long. V was pared by 6 bases and J by 3 bases, with 16 bases between. CDR3 region: CASSRGGSRTDTQYF. The CDR3 DNA reads as TGTGCCAGCAGCAGGGGGGGTTCTAGAACAGATACGCAGTATTTT.